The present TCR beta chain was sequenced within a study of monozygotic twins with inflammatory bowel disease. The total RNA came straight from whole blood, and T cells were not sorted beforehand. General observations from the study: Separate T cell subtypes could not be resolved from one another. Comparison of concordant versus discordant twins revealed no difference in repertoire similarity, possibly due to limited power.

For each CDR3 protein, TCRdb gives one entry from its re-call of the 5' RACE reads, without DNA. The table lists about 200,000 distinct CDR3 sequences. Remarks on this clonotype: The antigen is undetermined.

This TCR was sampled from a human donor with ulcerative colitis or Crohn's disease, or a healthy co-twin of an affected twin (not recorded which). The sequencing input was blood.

The CDR3 loop is CASTLGGVLYNEQFF. This sequence joins TRBV7-2 and TRBJ2-1; with no DNA, the TCRdb D assignment of TRBD2 cannot be verified. Per the germline V gene, CDR1 is SGHTA and CDR2 is FQGNSA. The CDR3 has 15 residues.